Listed here is a single T cell receptor (beta chain). No antigen is known for it. No per-base quality is available; no much larger clone lies one base away. This sample was included in a study of blood T cell repertoires in COVID-19 (dated by TCRdb to 2019 to 2021). For the wider study: Samples covering the acute and convalescent phases of COVID-19 were provided by collaborators in the United States, Italy and Spain. The prospective study material was composed of cDNA or gDNA derived from T cells, B-cell-depleted T cells, or PBMCs. Deeply sampled blood TCRbeta repertoires from subjects exposed to, actively infected with, or recovered from COVID-19 were included in the dataset. The repertoires were made available in a free public database intended to serve as a resource for research on the immune response to SARS-CoV-2. The samples were drawn from the first 160 participants of the ongoing ImmuneRACE study and from 950 to 1,500 subjects provided by 6 global collaborators. Nearly every sample came with metadata listing a de-identified subject ID, COVID-19 status, age in years and sex. Where available, HLA class I and class II types were obtained from metadata supplied by the sample provider rather than from assay-based typing. The paper's findings and limits, for the study overall: How much clinical and demographic metadata was included differed by source and by participant, and the metadata was provided uncurated.

TCRbeta CDR3 regions were amplified from genomic DNA by means of the immunoSEQ Assay, a bias-controlled multiplex PCR. Turning to the authors' computational methods: The number of nucleated cells in each sample was estimated by amplification of reference gene primers within the assay. Sequence reads were collapsed and filtered to measure the absolute abundance of every unique TCRbeta CDR3 rearrangement. Productive Simpson clonality was computed per sample as the square root of Simpson's diversity index over productive rearrangements. The source is immuneACCESS, and TCRdb retained only in-frame sequences with V and J called. Part of the clones is not carried over; for the studies checked, unresolved V genes explain less than half of this, and the remainder is unexplained. V, J and clone size derive from that table, while D and trimming were established from the DNA sequence. The sample data list about 120,000 clones, and over 70% of these were observed just once. 25% to 35% of the sample comes from the top ten.

Collaborating institutions collected whole blood in K2EDTA tubes following their own protocols. Collaborator samples were shipped for TCRbeta analysis as frozen whole blood, isolated PBMCs, or DNA extracted from either sample type. V lost 5 bases and J lost 3 bases; the stretch between them is 10 bases long. The CDR3, from cysteine to phenylalanine, totals 13 residues. Only the CDR3 part of the read is kept: 39 bases, read in frame from the first base. CDR1 and CDR2 (GTSNPN, SVGIG) derive from the germline V gene (reference sequence). The sequencing input was peripheral blood. This sequence uses TRBV30 and TRBJ1-4, with a tentative D gene TRBD1 over 5 matching bases. This TCR derives from a woman between 65 and 79 years old with acute or convalescent COVID-19. CDR3 reads: CAWAGLANEKLFF. The base sequence is TGTGCCTGGGCAGGGCTAGCTAATGAAAAACTGTTTTTT.